The clone carrying this TCR beta chain was detected a few times. Its antigen is unknown. Genomic DNA was employed as the template in profiling TCR beta VDJ and CDR3. TCRdb recomputed calls from the reads with MiXCR, one row per CDR3 protein. The table includes some 170,000 distinct CDR3 sequences, 63% detected once. The data belong to a study of CD8+CD57+ T cells in acquired aplastic anemia. Study-wide background: Sorted CD4+ and CD8+ cell DNA averaged around 3.3 ug.

Notes on the study in general: Researchers report that fewer than 35 CD8+ CDR3 sequences appeared in both patients and controls. Patients were compared with controls for CD8+ Simpson's diversity, and no significant difference emerged.

Patients chosen for sequencing had shown CD8+CD57+ cell expansion by flow cytometry. This CDR3 region has 13 residues. Deletions cut 1 base from V and 6 bases from J, with 6 bases between. Germline values: CDR1 LNHNV, CDR2 YYDKDF (reference sequence). The chain couples TRBV15 to TRBJ2-2, with D hard to call. Source material: sorted CD4+, CD8+, or CD8+CD57+ T cells (not recorded which) from PBMCs. This TCR came from a human donor with aplastic anemia. The CDR3: CATSRVGAGELFF. Written as DNA, the CDR3 is TGTGCCACCAGCAGAGTTGGGGCCGGGGAGCTGTTTTTT. The complete variable domain, with remaining parts taken from reference TRBV15 and TRBJ2-2, reads DAMVIQNPRYQVTQFGKPVTLSCSQTLNHNVMYWYQQKSSQAPKLLFHYYDKDFNNEADTPDNFQSRRPNTSFCFLDIRSPGLGDTAMYLCATSRVGAGELFFGEGSRLTVL.